The 28 T cell receptor beta chains below come from one sample, sequenced in a study of T cell changes during pregnancy in multiple sclerosis. The assay was immunoSEQ multiplex PCR, and TCRdb's table has in-frame clones only and misses some. Here the sample spans under 70,000 clones, 91% being singletons. Here the sequenced sample was CD4+ T cells from peripheral blood mononuclear cells, taken in the first trimester of pregnancy. The receptors come from a female donor with multiple sclerosis, enrolled in a pregnancy study.

This clone appeared a few times. The rearrangement joins TRBV30 to TRBJ1-3; D gene uncertain. This CDR3 comprises 14 residues. CDR1 and CDR2 from the germline V gene are GTSNPN and SVGIG (reference sequence). The chain's CDR3 is CATGGFLSGNTIYF. The CDR3 DNA sequence: TGTGCTACGGGAGGCTTCCTCTCTGGAAACACCATATATTTT. Full variable domain (rest looked up from reference TRBV30 and TRBJ1-3): SQTIHQWPATLVQPVGSPLSLECTVEGTSNPNLYWYRQAAGRGLQLLFYSVGIGQISSEVPQNLSASRPQDRQFILSSKKLLLSDSGFYLCATGGFLSGNTIYFGEGSWLTVV.

The genes are TRBV7-2 and TRBJ1-4; D is uncertain. CDR3 length: 15 residues. Per the germline V gene, CDR1 is SGHTA and CDR2 is FQGNSA. Trimming pared 8 bases from V and 8 bases from J, leaving 21 bases between. The CDR3 loop is CASQRGGVEGEKLFF. CDR3 bases: TGTGCCAGCCAAAGAGGAGGTGTGGAAGGAGAAAAACTGTTTTTT.

V gene TRBV10-3 combines with J gene TRBJ1-6; D remains ambiguous. V was shortened by 2 bases and J by 12 bases, with 5 bases between the two germline ends. CDR1 is ENHRY, CDR2 SYGVKD, per germline. CDR3 size: 11 residues. CDR3 DNA sequence: TGTGCCATCAGTGAGCCCGGACCCCTCCACTTT. It translates to CAISEPGPLHF.

This chain connects TRBV14 to TRBJ1-2; D possibly corresponds to TRBD1 (6 bases). Trimming pared 6 bases from V and 0 bases from J, leaving 17 bases between. CDR3 length equals 16 residues. Per germline, CDR1 SGHDN and CDR2 FVKESK. The CDR3 loop reads CASSPGRGGPNYGYTF. CDR3 nucleotides: TGTGCCAGCAGTCCGGGGCGCGGGGGGCCTAACTATGGCTACACCTTC.

J is TRBJ1-4 and V is TRBV11-2; tentative D call: TRBD1 (6 bases). The length of the CDR3 is 17 residues. The V gene's germline CDR1 is SGHAT and CDR2 FQNNGV. V lost 7 bases and J lost 1, with 19 bases in between. In DNA, the CDR3 is TGTGCCAGCATCTATTCGGGGGGGCCATTAACTAATGAAAAACTGTTTTTT. Translated: CASIYSGGPLTNEKLFF.

V gene TRBV19 combines with J gene TRBJ2-1; 14 positions agree with TRBD2. This CDR3 has 19 amino acids. V lost 5 bases and J lost 0; bases outside the gene matches: 9. Germline CDR1 and CDR2: LNHDA and SQIVND (reference sequence). CDR3 region: CASSVWGTSGGYSYNEQFF. CDR3 in DNA: TGTGCCAGTAGTGTCTGGGGGACTAGCGGGGGTTACTCCTACAATGAGCAGTTCTTC.

V usage is TRBV9 and J usage is TRBJ2-3; 15 bases match TRBD2. The CDR3 spans 16 residues. Germline V gives CDR1 SGDLS, CDR2 YYNGEE. J gave up 5 bases and V 4 bases, and 5 bases lay outside the gene matches. The CDR3 protein is CASSFRTSGGVDTQYF. In DNA, the CDR3 is TGTGCCAGCAGCTTTCGGACTAGCGGGGGGGTAGATACGCAGTATTTT.

The chain employs TRBV15 and TRBJ1-1; D remains unclear. The CDR3 sequence is 15 residues long. CDR1 is LNHNV and CDR2 is YYDKDF in the germline V gene (reference sequence). V dropped 0 bases and J dropped 1 base, with 9 bases sitting between them. The CDR3 DNA follows: TGTGCCACCAGCAGAGAGAACACCAAGAACACTGAAGCTTTCTTT. It encodes CATSRENTKNTEAFF.

This chain links TRBV7-9 with TRBJ2-7; D is possibly TRBD1 (6 bases). This CDR3 has 13 residues. V was cut by 4 bases and J by 6 bases, with 13 bases left in between. The germline V gene encodes CDR1 SEHNR and CDR2 FQNEAQ (reference sequence). CDR3 protein: CASSSGVSIEQYF. CDR3 DNA: TGTGCCAGCAGCTCAGGGGTCTCGATCGAGCAGTACTTC. The variable domain in full, completed from reference TRBV7-9 and TRBJ2-7, reads DTGVSQNPRHKITKRGQNVTFRCDPISEHNRLYWYRQTLGQGPEFLTYFQNEAQLEKSRLLSDRFSAERPKGSFSTLEIQRTEQGDSAMYLCASSSGVSIEQYFGPGTRLTVT.

The chain is built from TRBV5-6 and TRBJ2-1; TRBD1 aligns across 10 bases. With 3 bases clipped from V and 3 bases from J, the junction kept 6 bases outside the gene matches. In germline, CDR1 is SGHDT, CDR2 YYEEEE. This CDR3 has 16 amino acids. The CDR3 coding sequence is TGTGCCAGCAGCTCGGCCGGGACAGGGGACTACAATGAGCAGTTCTTC. It yields the protein CASSSAGTGDYNEQFF.

The chain combines TRBV6-1 with TRBJ2-7, with a weak D call TRBD2 (7 bases). The CDR3 spans 16 residues. With 1 base removed from V and 2 bases from J, the gap between germline ends came to 15 bases. Looked up from germline, CDR1 is MNHNS and CDR2 is SASEGT. CDR3 nucleotides: TGTGCCAGCAGTGAAGATTTGGCGGGGGCCCCCTACGAGCAGTACTTC. As protein: CASSEDLAGAPYEQYF.

This clone was recorded a few times. This chain uses TRBV5-1 with TRBJ1-1, with D possibly matching TRBD1 (5 bases). V was clipped by 0 bases and J by 0 bases, with 15 bases between them. The germline CDR1 and CDR2 sequences are SGHRS and YFSETQ. The CDR3 totals 17 residues. DNA for the CDR3: TGCGCCAGCAGCTTGGGGGGCTGGTCCTCGATGAACACTGAAGCTTTCTTT. Translating gives CASSLGGWSSMNTEAFF.

The chain has TRBV7-9 and TRBJ1-2, with 7 bases that match TRBD1. V shed 5 bases and J 2 bases; nucleotides not matched to a gene: 20. The CDR3 is made up of 19 amino acids. CDR1 and CDR2 (germline): SEHNR, FQNEAQ (reference sequence). The CDR3 coding sequence is TGTGCCAGCAGCACCGACTTTTACAGGGGACAATCGGCCAACTATGGCTACACCTTC. It is translated as CASSTDFYRGQSANYGYTF.

V and J are TRBV7-2 and TRBJ2-1; 9 bases line up with TRBD2. The germline V gene has CDR1 SGHTA and CDR2 FQGNSA. The CDR3 extends over 14 amino acids. V gave up 5 bases and J gave up 7 bases; unmatched junction bases: 6. CDR3 loop: CASSIGLAWNEQFF. Written as DNA, the CDR3 is TGTGCCAGCAGCATAGGACTAGCGTGGAATGAGCAGTTCTTC.

The chain recombines TRBV9 with TRBJ2-5; TRBD1 aligns across 11 bases. The V and J ends lost 0 bases and 5 bases, in that order; junction bases with no gene match: 6. This CDR3 is 16 amino acids long. The germline CDR1 and CDR2 sequences are SGDLS and YYNGEE. In DNA form, the CDR3 reads TGTGCCAGCAGCGTAGAGGACAGGGGGCAGCGGGAGACCCAGTACTTC. Residues: CASSVEDRGQRETQYF.

The chain has TRBV21-1 and TRBJ1-5. TRBV21-1 is termed a pseudogene. CDR3 length equals 16 residues. The CDR3 protein is CASSKAWEDSNQPQHF. In DNA, the CDR3 is TGTGCCAGCAGCAAAGCTTGGGAGGATAGCAATCAGCCCCAGCATTTT.

This chain uses TRBV27 with TRBJ1-2; D may be TRBD1 (6 bases). The length of the CDR3 is 15 residues. V was pared by 8 bases and J by 0 bases, with 16 bases between. CDR1 MNHEY and CDR2 SMNVEV come from the germline V gene (reference sequence). CDR3 DNA: TGTGCCAGCCGCTACCCCAGGGGCGCTAACTATGGCTACACCTTC. Translated, it gives CASRYPRGANYGYTF.

This chain links TRBV19 with TRBJ1-5; D is perhaps TRBD1 (5 bases). Trimming stripped 10 bases from V and 7 bases from J, with 17 bases between. This CDR3 is 13 amino acids long. Germline V gives CDR1 LNHDA, CDR2 SQIVND (reference sequence). The chain's CDR3 is CATQGWEEQPQHF. The CDR3, as DNA: TGTGCCACCCAGGGCTGGGAAGAGCAGCCCCAGCATTTT. Combining the CDR3 with reference TRBV19 and TRBJ1-5 gives the whole variable domain DGGITQSPKYLFRKEGQNVTLSCEQNLNHDAMYWYRQDPGQGLRLIYYSQIVNDFQKGDIAEGYSVSREKKESFPLTVTSAQKNPTAFYLCATQGWEEQPQHFGDGTRLSIL.

The chain uses TRBV27 and TRBJ2-1, with a possible D match to TRBD2 (6 bases). This CDR3 is built from 15 residues. With 3 bases removed from V and 4 bases from J, the gap between germline ends came to 13 bases. Germline V gives CDR1 MNHEY, CDR2 SMNVEV (reference sequence). The CDR3 DNA reads TGTGCCAGCAGTTTGGAGGGTAGCCTTTACAATGAGCAGTTCTTC. Translation gives CASSLEGSLYNEQFF.

The chain recombines TRBV27 with TRBJ1-5; the match to TRBD1 covers 7 bases. Germline trimming cut 0 bases from V and 10 bases from J; bases unmatched to any gene: 12. In germline, CDR1 is MNHEY, CDR2 SMNVEV (reference sequence). The CDR3 totals 16 residues. CDR3 sequence: CASSLSGTAVEGPQHF. In nucleotides, the CDR3 is TGTGCCAGCAGTTTATCGGGGACAGCGGTTGAAGGACCCCAGCATTTT.

The chain links TRBV9 to TRBJ1-6; possible D gene TRBD1, 6 bases. V was trimmed by 3 bases and J by 10 bases, leaving 14 bases between them. Germline V gene sequence: CDR1 SGDLS, CDR2 YYNGEE. The CDR3 length is 14 residues. Written as DNA, the CDR3 is TGTGCCAGCAGCGCACAGGGTAGAGACTCACCCCTCCACTTT. This gives the protein CASSAQGRDSPLHF.

The rearrangement links TRBV6-4 to TRBJ1-1, with a weak D call TRBD1 (6 bases). Germline V gene data show CDR1 as MRHNA and CDR2 as SNTAGT. This CDR3 is built from 16 residues. V was cut by 6 bases and J by 6 bases, with 23 bases left in between. This chain's CDR3 is CASSRTGTAKGAEAFF. DNA of the CDR3: TGTGCCAGCAGCCGCACCGGGACCGCTAAGGGGGCTGAAGCTTTCTTT.

The V call is TRBV5-1, the J call TRBJ1-2; the D gene is possibly TRBD1 (5 bases). V dropped 4 bases and J dropped 1 base, with 20 bases sitting between them. Germline assignment: CDR1 SGHRS and CDR2 YFSETQ. The CDR3 covers 17 residues. In DNA, the CDR3 is TGCGCCAGCAGCCCCTACACACTAGGCGGGGGTAACTATGGCTACACCTTC. It specifies CASSPYTLGGGNYGYTF. Variable domain in full (rest from reference TRBV5-1 and TRBJ1-2): KAGVTQTPRYLIKTRGQQVTLSCSPISGHRSVSWYQQTPGQGLQFLFEYFSETQRNKGNFPGRFSGRQFSNSRSEMNVSTLELGDSALYLCASSPYTLGGGNYGYTFGSGTRLTVV.

The V call is TRBV18, the J call TRBJ2-3; TRBD1 agrees at 7 bases. CDR1 KGHSH and CDR2 LQKENI come from the germline V gene. With V trimmed by 5 bases and J by 4 bases, 3 bases remained unmatched. CDR3 length: 13 residues. CDR3 region: CASSSGTADTQYF. The DNA of the CDR3 is TGTGCCAGCTCATCCGGGACAGCAGATACGCAGTATTTT.

This rearrangement joins TRBV9 to TRBJ1-2, with 7 positions matching TRBD1. The ends lost 4 bases at V and 1 base at J; junction bases unmatched: 10. This CDR3 has 16 residues. Germline V CDR1 and CDR2: SGDLS, YYNGEE. CDR3: CASSLGDSYVNYGYTF. The DNA of the CDR3 is TGTGCCAGCAGCCTGGGGGACAGTTATGTTAACTATGGCTACACCTTC.

The rearrangement links TRBV7-3 to TRBJ2-2, with 9 bases matching TRBD2. The ends lost 6 bases at V and 6 bases at J; junction bases unmatched: 5. The CDR3 consists of 14 residues. Germline CDR1 reads SGHTA; CDR2 reads FQGTGA. CDR3 amino acids: CASRAGGSSGELFF. The CDR3, as DNA: TGTGCCAGCAGGGCGGGAGGGTCCTCCGGGGAGCTGTTTTTT.

V usage is TRBV10-3 and J usage is TRBJ2-6, with 8 nucleotides matching TRBD2. Looked up from germline, CDR1 is ENHRY and CDR2 is SYGVKD. The CDR3 is 17 amino acids. V was pared by 6 bases and J by 3 bases, with 10 bases of the junction left unmatched. The CDR3 sequence: CAIRPGLEGRGANVLTF. CDR3 coding DNA: TGTGCCATCAGACCGGGACTAGAAGGGCGTGGGGCCAACGTCCTGACTTTC.

The CDR3 protein is CASSIGLAGTVETQYF. DNA of the CDR3: TGTGCCAGCAGCATAGGACTAGCGGGGACGGTAGAGACCCAGTACTTC. The gene calls are TRBV11-2 and TRBJ2-5, with 12 bases aligning to TRBD2. CDR3 length equals 16 residues. The trim removed 5 bases at V and 4 bases at J, leaving 8 bases unmatched. The germline V gene has CDR1 SGHAT and CDR2 FQNNGV.